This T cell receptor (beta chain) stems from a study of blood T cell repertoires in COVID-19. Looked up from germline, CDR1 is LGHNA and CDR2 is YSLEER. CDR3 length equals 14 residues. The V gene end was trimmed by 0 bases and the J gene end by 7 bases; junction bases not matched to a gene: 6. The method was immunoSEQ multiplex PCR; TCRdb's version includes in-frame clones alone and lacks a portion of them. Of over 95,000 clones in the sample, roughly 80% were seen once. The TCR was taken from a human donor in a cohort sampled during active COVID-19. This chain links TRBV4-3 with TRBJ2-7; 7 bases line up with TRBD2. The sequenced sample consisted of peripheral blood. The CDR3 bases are TGCGCCAGCAGCCAAGATGCCAGGCGGGGGGAGCAGTACTTC. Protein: CASSQDARRGEQYF.